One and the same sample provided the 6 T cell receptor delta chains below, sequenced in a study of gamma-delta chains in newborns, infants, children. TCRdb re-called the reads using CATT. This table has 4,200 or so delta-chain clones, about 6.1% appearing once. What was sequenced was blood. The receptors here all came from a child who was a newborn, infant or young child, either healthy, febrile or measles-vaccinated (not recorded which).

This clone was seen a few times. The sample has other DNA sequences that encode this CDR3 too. CDR3 nucleotide sequence: TGTGCCTGTGACACGCTGGGGGTCAGCTCCTGGGACACCCGACAGATGTTTTTC. Amino acid sequence: CACDTLGVSSWDTRQMFF. V and J are TRDV2 and TRDJ3; 7 nucleotides line up with TRDD3. CDR1 is GEAIGNYY, CDR2 EKD, per germline. V lost 1 base and J lost 0; bases outside the gene matches: 5. The CDR3 totals 18 residues.

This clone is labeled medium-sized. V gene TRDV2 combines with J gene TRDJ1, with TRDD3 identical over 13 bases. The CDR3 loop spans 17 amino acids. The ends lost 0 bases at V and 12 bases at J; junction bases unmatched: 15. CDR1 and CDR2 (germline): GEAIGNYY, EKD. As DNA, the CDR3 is TGTGCCTGTGACACCGACTGGGGGATACGCACATCCAATAAGATCATCTTT. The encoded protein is CACDTDWGIRTSNKIIF.

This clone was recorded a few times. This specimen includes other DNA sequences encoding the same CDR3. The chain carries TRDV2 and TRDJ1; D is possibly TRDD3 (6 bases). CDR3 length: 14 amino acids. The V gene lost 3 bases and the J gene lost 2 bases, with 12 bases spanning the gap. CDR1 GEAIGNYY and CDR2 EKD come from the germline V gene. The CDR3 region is CACDPVWGTDKLIF. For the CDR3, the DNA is TGTGCCTGTGACCCCGTTTGGGGGACCGATAAACTCATCTTT.

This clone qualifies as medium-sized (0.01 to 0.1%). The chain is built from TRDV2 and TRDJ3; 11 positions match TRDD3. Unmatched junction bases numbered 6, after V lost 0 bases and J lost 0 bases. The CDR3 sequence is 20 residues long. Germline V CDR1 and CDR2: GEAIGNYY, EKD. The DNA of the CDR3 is TGTGCCTGTGACACCGTTGGGGGATACGCGGTCTCCTGGGACACCCGACAGATGTTTTTC. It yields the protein CACDTVGGYAVSWDTRQMFF.

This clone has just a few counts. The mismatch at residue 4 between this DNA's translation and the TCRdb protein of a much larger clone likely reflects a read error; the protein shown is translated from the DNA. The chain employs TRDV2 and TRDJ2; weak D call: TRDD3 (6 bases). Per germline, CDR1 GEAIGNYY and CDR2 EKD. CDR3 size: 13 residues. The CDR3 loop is CACGTWGTAQLFF. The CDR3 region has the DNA TGTGCCTGTGGCACCTGGGGGACAGCACAACTCTTCTTT.

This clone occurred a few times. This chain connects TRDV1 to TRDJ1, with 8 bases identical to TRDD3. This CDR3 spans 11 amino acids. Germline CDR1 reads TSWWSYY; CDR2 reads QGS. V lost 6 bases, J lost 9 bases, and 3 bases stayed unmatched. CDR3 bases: TGTGCTCTTGGAGTACTGGGGGAACTCATCTTT. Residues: CALGVLGELIF.